The next 9 T cell receptor beta chains were all read from a single sample in a study of neurological immune-mediated disorders. One entry per CDR3 protein results from TCRdb running MiXCR on the 5' RACE reads. The data contain roughly 66,000 distinct CDR3 sequences, approximately 4.6% of them singletons. Input material: PBMCs. Receptors were obtained from a woman in her 70s with multiple sclerosis.

In its sample, this clonotype was seen many times. The chain has TRBV29-1 and TRBJ2-2, with D possibly TRBD1 on 5 matching bases. CDR1 SQVTM and CDR2 ANQGSEA come from the germline V gene. This CDR3 is built from 13 residues. V lost 5 bases to trimming and J lost 4 bases, with 11 bases between them. CDR3 region: CSVMGRSTGELFF. DNA for the CDR3: TGCAGCGTTATGGGGCGGAGCACCGGGGAGCTGTTTTTT.

V is TRBV20-1 and J is TRBJ2-7; maybe TRBD2 (5 bases). Germline CDR1 DFQATT, CDR2 SNEGSKA (reference sequence). CDR3 length equals 16 residues. The germline V and J ends were trimmed by 0 bases and 5 bases, with 20 bases remaining between them. The CDR3 DNA follows: TGCAGTGCTAGAGATGGTGCGGCGGGTAGATTGCACGAGCAGTACTTC. It encodes CSARDGAAGRLHEQYF.

This clonotype has at least ten counts. J is TRBJ2-2 and V is TRBV7-2, with a tentative D call TRBD1 (5 bases). V was clipped by 7 bases and J by 5 bases, with 11 bases between them. In germline, CDR1 is SGHTA, CDR2 FQGNSA. This CDR3 spans 13 amino acids. The CDR3 sequence: CASTPTDTGELFF. The CDR3 DNA reads as TGTGCCAGCACCCCGACAGATACCGGGGAGCTGTTTTTT.

The chain couples TRBV7-9 to TRBJ2-2; no reliable D call. The CDR3 is 17 amino acids. Per the germline V gene, CDR1 is SEHNR and CDR2 is FQNEAQ (reference sequence). Trimming stripped 1 base from V and 0 bases from J, with 12 bases between. The CDR3 region is CASSLVRPGPNTGELFF. DNA of the CDR3: TGTGCCAGCAGCTTAGTAAGACCGGGCCCGAACACCGGGGAGCTGTTTTTT.

This clonotype showed up just a few times. This chain joins TRBV6-6 and TRBJ2-5; D tentatively reads TRBD1 or TRBD2 (6 bases each). The V gene lost 1 base and the J gene lost 5 bases, with 11 bases spanning the gap. Germline V lookup: CDR1 MNHNY, CDR2 SVGAGI (reference sequence). This CDR3 is built from 14 residues. The CDR3 protein is CASSYLRGRETQYF. CDR3 nucleotides: TGTGCCAGCAGTTACTTACGGGGGCGGGAGACCCAGTACTTC.

This clonotype occurred a few times. The CDR3 DNA is TGTGCCAGCAGCCAAGGATACAGAAACACTGAAGCTTTCTTT. This sequence encodes CASSQGYRNTEAFF. J is TRBJ1-1 and V is TRBV3-1; D uncertain. CDR1 and CDR2 from the germline V gene are LGHDT and YNNKEL (reference sequence). Trimming removed 1 base at V and 2 bases at J, with 8 bases between. The CDR3 sequence is 14 residues long.

The chain carries TRBV12-5 and TRBJ1-4; D is unresolved. The germline V gene encodes CDR1 LGHNT and CDR2 FRNRAP. Deletions cut 0 bases from V and 5 bases from J, with 13 bases between. The CDR3 extends over 16 amino acids. CDR3 nucleotide sequence: TGTGCTAGTGGTTTGGTACTATCGGATTCGAATGAAAAACTGTTTTTT. This sequence encodes CASGLVLSDSNEKLFF. The variable domain in full, completed from reference TRBV12-5 and TRBJ1-4, reads DARVTQTPRHKVTEMGQEVTMRCQPILGHNTVFWYRQTMMQGLELLAYFRNRAPLDDSGMPKDRFSAEMPDATLATLKIQPSEPRDSAVYFCASGLVLSDSNEKLFFGSGTQLSVL.

This clonotype was seen ten or more times. The chain joins TRBV20-1 to TRBJ2-1, with TRBD2 matching 9 bases. J was trimmed by 3 bases and V by 5 bases; bases with no gene match: 11. CDR3 length: 16 residues. The germline CDR1 and CDR2 sequences are DFQATT and SNEGSKA (reference sequence). As DNA, the CDR3 is TGCAGTGCTCGTGATAGCGGGAGACCGTACTACAATGAGCAGTTCTTC. Translated, it gives CSARDSGRPYYNEQFF.

This clonotype was recorded many times. The chain couples TRBV20-1 to TRBJ2-1, with D perhaps matching TRBD1 or TRBD2 (6 bases each). Germline lookup yields CDR1 DFQATT and CDR2 SNEGSKA (reference sequence). V was cut by 0 bases and J by 10 bases, with 10 bases left in between. CDR3 length equals 12 residues. This chain's CDR3 is CSARDRGREQFF. The CDR3 bases are TGCAGTGCTAGAGATCGGGGGCGGGAGCAGTTCTTC.